The present T cell receptor beta chain was sequenced within a study of cytomegalovirus exposure and HLA in healthy donors. PCR primers comprised 60 Vbeta and 13 Jbeta primers. Sequenced by immunoSEQ multiplex PCR; TCRdb stores in-frame clones only, minus some. The sample lists 150,000 to 200,000 clones; around three quarters were seen once. CDR1 is MGHRA and CDR2 is YSYEKL in the germline V gene. Deletions cut 4 bases from V and 0 bases from J, with 9 bases between. This CDR3 is built from 15 residues. Sequencing was performed on PBMCs. The J gene is TRBJ2-2, the V gene TRBV4-1; no firm D call. The TCR sequence derives from a man aged 35 to 55 in good health and CMV-seronegative. CDR3 in amino acids: CASSLSSANTGELFF. The CDR3 nucleotides read TGCGCCAGCAGCCTTAGCTCGGCGAACACCGGGGAGCTGTTTTTT.